This T cell receptor beta chain was sequenced for a study of T cells after yellow fever vaccination. Whole-study context: Researchers used SMART-Seq v4 Ultra Low Input to prepare fractions that had low cell numbers.

The ends were cut back, 5 bases at V and 3 bases at J, with 11 bases in the middle. The CDR3 spans 13 residues. The germline CDR1 and CDR2 sequences are SGHRS and YFSETQ. This clonotype occurred many times. What it recognizes is unknown. Study-level results: A faster peak, day 5 versus 15, was reached by the weaker secondary response.

TCR cDNA, made by 5'RACE template switching, carried an added universal primer site and UMIs. TCRdb fed the 5' RACE reads into MiXCR, producing one record per CDR3 protein. The table has under 600,000 distinct CDR3 sequences, roughly 14% seen once. V gene TRBV5-1 combines with J gene TRBJ1-1, with D possibly matching TRBD1 (6 bases). The starting material was PBMCs, obtained on the day of the yellow fever booster vaccination. The TCR sequence derives from a young man who received the YFV17D yellow fever vaccine. In nucleotides, the CDR3 is TGCGCCAGCAGTTGGCAGGGGCACACTGAAGCTTTCTTT. Encoded protein: CASSWQGHTEAFF. Full variable domain (remainder filled in from reference TRBV5-1 and TRBJ1-1): KAGVTQTPRYLIKTRGQQVTLSCSPISGHRSVSWYQQTPGQGLQFLFEYFSETQRNKGNFPGRFSGRQFSNSRSEMNVSTLELGDSALYLCASSWQGHTEAFFGQGTRLTVV.